Listed here are 26 T cell receptor beta chains from one sample, sequenced in a study of blood T cell repertoires in COVID-19. Repertoires were generated with immunoSEQ multiplex PCR, while TCRdb's copy carries only in-frame clones and drops some. The table shows around 100,000 clones, with just over 90% occurring only once. The specimen was peripheral blood. All receptors come from a middle-aged man with acute or convalescent COVID-19.

V gene TRBV7-9 combines with J gene TRBJ1-2, with 12 bases lining up with TRBD1. After removal of 5 bases from V and 1 base from J, the junction contained 5 bases not matched to a gene. CDR1 and CDR2 from the germline V gene are SEHNR and FQNEAQ (reference sequence). This CDR3 comprises 16 residues. The CDR3, as DNA: TGTGCCAGCAGCCGCGGGACAGGGGGCGGTAACTATGGCTACACCTTC. This codes for CASSRGTGGGNYGYTF. The full variable domain, in which reference TRBV7-9 and TRBJ1-2 provide the parts outside the CDR3, is DTGVSQNPRHKITKRGQNVTFRCDPISEHNRLYWYRQTLGQGPEFLTYFQNEAQLEKSRLLSDRFSAERPKGSFSTLEIQRTEQGDSAMYLCASSRGTGGGNYGYTFGSGTRLTVV.

In its sample, this clone was seen once. The chain uses TRBV7-2 and TRBJ2-1, with 10 bases fitting TRBD1. Losses at the gene ends were 4 bases for V and 6 bases for J; bases not matched to a gene: 3. Germline assignment: CDR1 SGHTA and CDR2 FQGNSA. The CDR3 has 14 residues. The CDR3 nucleotides are TGTGCCAGCAGCTGGTGGACAGGGGGCAATGAGCAGTTCTTC. Translated, it gives CASSWWTGGNEQFF.

The chain is built from TRBV5-3 and TRBJ1-5, with a tentative D call TRBD1 (5 bases). TRBV5-3 is known as an ORF, though its function is uncertain. The CDR3 extends over 14 amino acids. Trimming took off 4 bases at V and 4 bases at J, with 12 bases between the two ends. The CDR3 reads CARSPRQPNQPQHF. As DNA, the CDR3 is TGTGCCAGAAGCCCCAGACAGCCGAATCAGCCCCAGCATTTT.

The V gene is TRBV24-1, the J gene TRBJ2-3; D is undetermined. CDR1 and CDR2 (germline): KGHDR, SFDVKD. The V end lost 4 bases, the J end lost 10 bases, and 8 bases lay between the germline ends. There are 11 residues in the CDR3. This CDR3 reads CATSERSSQYF. The CDR3 bases are TGTGCCACCAGTGAGCGATCGTCGCAGTATTTT.

The rearrangement uses TRBV5-1 and TRBJ1-2, with 8 bases that match TRBD1. CDR3 length: 20 residues. Germline V gene sequence: CDR1 SGHRS, CDR2 YFSETQ. V shed 0 bases and J 0 bases; nucleotides not matched to a gene: 16. The CDR3 DNA sequence: TGCGCCAGCAGCTTGGGGCCCACAGGGGGAGCCTCTTCTTCTAACTATGGCTACACCTTC. Translated, it gives CASSLGPTGGASSSNYGYTF.

The chain carries TRBV14 and TRBJ2-4, with 7 bases aligning to TRBD2. V lost 1 base and J lost 6; bases outside the gene matches: 6. CDR3 length: 15 amino acids. Germline V CDR1 and CDR2: SGHDN, FVKESK. CDR3 residues: CASSQGRTGGNIQYF. DNA for the CDR3: TGTGCCAGCAGCCAAGGTCGGACGGGGGGAAACATTCAGTACTTC.

Only one count was recorded for this clone. The rearrangement uses TRBV9 and TRBJ2-1; 9 bases line up with TRBD2. Trimming took 6 bases from V and 2 from J; bases not matched to a gene: 6. This CDR3 spans 15 amino acids. Per the germline V gene, CDR1 is SGDLS and CDR2 is YYNGEE. As DNA, the CDR3 is TGTGCCAGCACCTCCGGGACTAGCACCTACAATGAGCAGTTCTTC. Translating gives CASTSGTSTYNEQFF.

The rearrangement uses TRBV13 and TRBJ2-7; possibly TRBD1 for D (6 bases). V lost 4 bases and J 2 bases, leaving 6 bases between the germline ends. Germline V gene lookup returns CDR1 PRHDT and CDR2 FYEKMQ (reference sequence). There are 12 residues in the CDR3. CDR3 nucleotide sequence: TGTGCCAGCAGCTGGGGGCCCTACGAGCAGTACTTC. Translation: CASSWGPYEQYF.

This sequence joins TRBV19 and TRBJ2-3; 9 bases fit TRBD2. This CDR3 is 17 amino acids long. Germline CDR1 is LNHDA and CDR2 is SQIVND (reference sequence). With 6 bases clipped from V and 0 bases from J, the junction kept 10 bases outside the gene matches. CDR3 coding DNA: TGTGCCAGTAGGGGGCCGATTAGCGGGAGAAGCACAGATACGCAGTATTTT. It codes for CASRGPISGRSTDTQYF.

This clone has just one count. The chain is built from TRBV6-5 and TRBJ2-1; TRBD1 aligns across 8 bases. J was trimmed by 12 bases and V by 9 bases; bases with no gene match: 19. The CDR3 extends over 15 amino acids. CDR1 is MNHEY and CDR2 is SVGAGI in the germline V gene. The DNA for the CDR3 is TGTGCCAGTAGAGACAGGGGCCTGGGGCCAAAGGGGCAGTTCTTC. Translating it yields CASRDRGLGPKGQFF.

The rearrangement joins TRBV19 to TRBJ1-1; D remains ambiguous. Germline V gene sequence: CDR1 LNHDA, CDR2 SQIVND (reference sequence). This CDR3 comprises 12 residues. V was pared by 7 bases and J by 3 bases, with 9 bases between. The CDR3 bases are TGTGCCAGTAAATGGGGAGACACTGAAGCTTTCTTT. It codes for CASKWGDTEAFF.

V usage is TRBV6-2 or TRBV6-3 and J usage is TRBJ2-2, with D maybe TRBD2 (5 bases). The CDR3 has 13 residues. The V and J ends lost 2 bases and 9 bases respectively, with 10 bases between them. Germline V lookup: CDR1 MNHEY, CDR2 SVGEGT. The chain's CDR3 is CASSYGEHRELFF. In DNA form, the CDR3 reads TGTGCCAGCAGTTACGGGGAGCACCGGGAGCTGTTTTTT.

The genes are TRBV6-5 and TRBJ2-7, with 15 bases identical to TRBD2. Trimming at V came to 8 bases and at J to 3 bases, leaving 8 bases not matched to a gene. The CDR3 has 16 residues. Germline lookup yields CDR1 MNHEY and CDR2 SVGAGI. The DNA of the CDR3 is TGTGCCAGCCGTTCCGGGACTAGCGGGAGGTTCTACGAGCAGTACTTC. Its translation is CASRSGTSGRFYEQYF.

This clone was seen more than once but under ten times. The chain joins TRBV10-2 to TRBJ2-7; 7 nucleotides agree with TRBD2. V lost 6 bases to trimming and J lost 1 base; unmatched junction nucleotides: 6. There are 14 residues in the CDR3. Per the germline V gene, CDR1 is WSHSY and CDR2 is SAAADI. The CDR3 DNA sequence: TGCGCCAGCAGAGATCTTAGCGGGTCCTACGAGCAGTACTTC. Translating it yields CASRDLSGSYEQYF.

J is TRBJ2-7 and V is TRBV7-8; TRBD2 aligns across 10 bases. The V gene end was trimmed by 3 bases and the J gene end by 5 bases; junction bases not matched to a gene: 4. In germline, CDR1 is SGHVS, CDR2 FQNEAQ. The CDR3 is 14 residues long. CDR3 in DNA: TGTGCCAGCAGCTTTGCTAGCGGGAGCAACGAGCAGTACTTC. Translating it yields CASSFASGSNEQYF.

J is TRBJ1-2 and V is TRBV18; 8 nucleotides align to TRBD1. CDR3 length equals 20 residues. J lost 1 base, V lost 1 base, and 17 bases had no gene match. Per the germline V gene, CDR1 is KGHSH and CDR2 is LQKENI. As DNA, the CDR3 is TGTGCCAGCTCACCACAATTTCACCGACAGGGGACGCCTCTTAACTATGGCTACACCTTC. Translated, it gives CASSPQFHRQGTPLNYGYTF.

The chain recombines TRBV2 with TRBJ2-1, with 7 bases aligning to TRBD1. This CDR3 contains 15 residues. The ends lost 9 bases at V and 0 bases at J; junction bases unmatched: 8. The germline V gene encodes CDR1 SNHLY and CDR2 FYNNEI. CDR3 nucleotides: TGTGCCAGTCAGGGACAGTCCAACTCCTACAATGAGCAGTTCTTC. Its protein product is CASQGQSNSYNEQFF. Drawing the rest from reference TRBV2 and TRBJ2-1, the complete variable domain is EPEVTQTPSHQVTQMGQEVILRCVPISNHLYFYWYRQILGQKVEFLVSFYNNEISEKSEIFDDQFSVERPDGSNFTLKIRSTKLEDSAMYFCASQGQSNSYNEQFFGPGTRLTVL.

V is TRBV24-1 and J is TRBJ1-2; 8 bases align to TRBD1. V was pared by 1 base and J by 6 bases, with 3 bases of the junction left unmatched. Germline V lookup: CDR1 KGHDR, CDR2 SFDVKD. The CDR3 runs to 14 residues. CDR3 nucleotide sequence: TGTGCCACCAGTGATTTATCAGGGGGCCATGGCTACACCTTC. This translates into CATSDLSGGHGYTF.

The chain is built from TRBV11-2 and TRBJ2-6; D perhaps matches TRBD1 (5 bases). V was shortened by 4 bases and J by 1 base, with 14 bases between the two germline ends. The CDR3 consists of 17 residues. CDR1 and CDR2 from the germline V gene are SGHAT and FQNNGV. CDR3 protein: CASSSPRVGSGANVLTF. As DNA, the CDR3 is TGTGCCAGCAGCTCCCCCAGGGTAGGTTCTGGGGCCAACGTCCTGACTTTC. The whole variable domain, filled in from reference TRBV11-2 and TRBJ2-6, reads EAGVAQSPRYKIIEKRQSVAFWCNPISGHATLYWYQQILGQGPKLLIQFQNNGVVDDSQLPKDRFSAERLKGVDSTLKIQPAKLEDSAVYLCASSSPRVGSGANVLTFGAGSRLTVL.

This chain links TRBV4-3 with TRBJ2-3; D perhaps matches TRBD2 (6 bases). This CDR3 spans 14 amino acids. Germline-derived CDR1 and CDR2 are LGHNA and YSLEER. V was trimmed by 6 bases and J by 4 bases, leaving 14 bases between them. Written as DNA, the CDR3 is TGCGCCAGCAGTAAGGCGGGATTGGCAGATACGCAGTATTTT. This codes for CASSKAGLADTQYF.

This clone appeared a few times. This chain uses TRBV7-2 with TRBJ1-3, with D perhaps matching TRBD1 (5 bases). The length of the CDR3 is 15 residues. The germline V and J ends were trimmed by 2 bases and 2 bases, with 10 bases remaining between them. The germline gives CDR1 SGHTA, CDR2 FQGNSA. The CDR3 sequence is CASSLSQDTGNTIYF. Here the CDR3 DNA reads TGTGCCAGCAGCTTATCACAGGATACTGGAAACACCATATATTTT. Based on the CDR3 plus reference TRBV7-2 and TRBJ1-3, the full variable domain is GAGVSQSPSNKVTEKGKDVELRCDPISGHTALYWYRQSLGQGLEFLIYFQGNSAPDKSGLPSDRFSAERTGGSVSTLTIQRTQQEDSAVYLCASSLSQDTGNTIYFGEGSWLTVV.

The V call is TRBV2, the J call TRBJ1-1; D is possibly TRBD1 (6 bases). From germline, CDR1 is SNHLY and CDR2 FYNNEI. The germline V and J ends were trimmed by 5 bases and 4 bases, with 8 bases remaining between them. The CDR3 sequence is 12 residues long. CDR3 in DNA: TGTGCCAGCAGTCGCAGGGGCACTGAAGCTTTCTTT. Amino acids: CASSRRGTEAFF.

This clone was seen just once. This rearrangement joins TRBV7-2 to TRBJ1-1; D not certain. V lost 1 base and J 0 bases, leaving 6 bases between the germline ends. Germline-derived CDR1 and CDR2 are SGHTA and FQGNSA. CDR3 length: 14 residues. CDR3 nucleotide sequence: TGTGCCAGCAGCTTAGGCAGAATGAACACTGAAGCTTTCTTT. It encodes CASSLGRMNTEAFF.

This clone appeared once. The gene calls are TRBV7-2 and TRBJ2-1; TRBD2 matches at 9 bases. From germline, CDR1 is SGHTA and CDR2 FQGNSA. The length of the CDR3 is 17 residues. The trim removed 2 bases at V and 1 base at J, leaving 6 bases unmatched. The CDR3 reads CASSLLGSGGSYNEQFF. The CDR3 region has the DNA TGTGCCAGCAGCTTATTAGGTAGCGGGGGTTCCTACAATGAGCAGTTCTTC.

The V and J genes are TRBV2 and TRBJ1-2; D not certain. Germline CDR1 is SNHLY and CDR2 is FYNNEI. V was cut by 6 bases and J by 7 bases, with 6 bases left in between. The CDR3 sequence is 10 residues long. CDR3: CASRTRGYTF. Here the CDR3 DNA reads TGTGCCAGCAGGACTCGTGGCTACACCTTC.

The V and J genes are TRBV3-1 (or the pseudogene TRBV3-2) and TRBJ2-5; possible D gene TRBD2, 6 bases. Trimming left V 7 bases short and J 5 bases short, with 14 bases between. Germline lookup yields CDR1 LGHDT and CDR2 YNNKEL (reference sequence). This CDR3 region has 13 residues. This CDR3 reads CASTRGRGETQYF. CDR3 nucleotides: TGTGCCAGCACCAGAGGTCGGGGGGAGACCCAGTACTTC.